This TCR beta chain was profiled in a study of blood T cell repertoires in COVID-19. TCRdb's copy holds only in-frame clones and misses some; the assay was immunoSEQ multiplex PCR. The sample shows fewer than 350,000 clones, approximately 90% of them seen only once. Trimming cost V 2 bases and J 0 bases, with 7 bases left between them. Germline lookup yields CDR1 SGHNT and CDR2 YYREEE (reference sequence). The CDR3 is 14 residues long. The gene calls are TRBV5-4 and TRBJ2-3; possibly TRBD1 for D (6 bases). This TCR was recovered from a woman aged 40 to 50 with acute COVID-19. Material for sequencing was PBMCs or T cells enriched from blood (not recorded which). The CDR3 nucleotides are TGTGCCAGCAGCTTTACAGGGAGCACAGATACGCAGTATTTT. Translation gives CASSFTGSTDTQYF.